The 18 T cell receptor beta chains below come from one sample, sequenced in a study of Ad26.COV2.S vaccination and SARS-CoV-2 variants. The method was immunoSEQ multiplex PCR; TCRdb's version includes in-frame clones alone and lacks a portion of them. The sample lists approximately 400,000 clones, around 84% occurring once. Treatment indicated: roughly 20 received Ad26.COV2.S at low or high dose, single or two shots; roughly 5 received placebo; per-sample allocation not given. Specimens were obtained on day 63 following the first vaccine or placebo injection. The material was peripheral blood, obtained in a trial of Ad26.COV2.S vaccine versus placebo. The source of these receptors is a person aged 18-65 years who received the Ad26.COV2.S COVID-19 vaccine or a placebo.

The chain carries TRBV27 and TRBJ2-7, with a weak D call TRBD1 (5 bases). The CDR3 totals 18 residues. Germline V CDR1 and CDR2: MNHEY, SMNVEV (reference sequence). Between the trimmed V and J ends, which lost 0 bases and 0 bases, there was a span of 18 bases. CDR3 in amino acids: CASSLSMGRPTDSYEQYF. The CDR3 bases are TGTGCCAGCAGTTTATCGATGGGGCGGCCGACTGACTCCTACGAGCAGTACTTC.

The J gene is TRBJ2-3, the V gene TRBV21-1; TRBD2 is taken as the D call from the table, unchecked against the DNA. TRBV21-1 is listed as a pseudogene. The CDR3 has 18 residues. The CDR3 nucleotides are TGTGCCAGCAGCAAAGCCCCCGGCGGGGCCCCTAGCACAGATACGCAGTATTTT. It encodes CASSKAPGGAPSTDTQYF.

This clone turned up a few times. The rearrangement links TRBV28 to TRBJ2-7, with D perhaps matching TRBD1 (5 bases). CDR1 and CDR2 from the germline V gene are MDHEN and SYDVKM. This CDR3 comprises 15 residues. Trimming pared 4 bases from V and 2 bases from J, leaving 15 bases between. The CDR3 loop reads CASSSLGQATYEQYF. As DNA, the CDR3 is TGTGCCAGCAGTTCCCTGGGGCAGGCAACCTACGAGCAGTACTTC.

The rearrangement uses TRBV5-5 and TRBJ1-3; 7 bases agree with TRBD1. From germline, CDR1 is SGHKS and CDR2 YYEKEE (reference sequence). V shed 2 bases, J shed 4 bases, and the junction held 9 bases outside the gene matches. The CDR3 totals 16 residues. In DNA, the CDR3 is TGTGCCAGCAGCTTCAGTCGGACAGGTCGGGGAAACACCATATATTTT. Protein: CASSFSRTGRGNTIYF.

This clone came up once. The J gene is TRBJ1-6, the V gene TRBV5-1; 7 positions match TRBD1. Unmatched junction bases numbered 5, after V lost 3 bases and J lost 8 bases. The CDR3 is 14 residues long. The V gene's germline CDR1 is SGHRS and CDR2 YFSETQ. The CDR3 DNA is TGCGCCAGCAGCTGGACAGGCTTTGATTCACCCCTCCACTTT. This codes for CASSWTGFDSPLHF.

The V gene is TRBV7-9, the J gene TRBJ2-1, with D possibly TRBD1 on 6 matching bases. Per the germline V gene, CDR1 is SEHNR and CDR2 is FQNEAQ (reference sequence). CDR3 size: 16 residues. The V end lost 5 bases, the J end lost 1 base, and 15 bases lay between the germline ends. In DNA form, the CDR3 reads TGTGCCAGCAGCCTTGCAGGGGCCCGATCCTACAATGAGCAGTTCTTC. Protein: CASSLAGARSYNEQFF. The full variable domain, completed using reference TRBV7-9 and TRBJ2-1, is DTGVSQNPRHKITKRGQNVTFRCDPISEHNRLYWYRQTLGQGPEFLTYFQNEAQLEKSRLLSDRFSAERPKGSFSTLEIQRTEQGDSAMYLCASSLAGARSYNEQFFGPGTRLTVL.

The chain has TRBV10-3 and TRBJ1-4; a weak D match, TRBD1 (6 bases). V lost 3 bases to trimming and J lost 3 bases, with 8 bases between them. CDR3 size: 14 residues. The germline CDR1 and CDR2 sequences are ENHRY and SYGVKD. In DNA, the CDR3 is TGTGCCATCAGTGAACCAGGGGCTAATGAAAAACTGTTTTTT. Translated, it gives CAISEPGANEKLFF.

The chain couples TRBV28 to TRBJ2-5, with 7 positions matching TRBD1. Germline CDR1 is MDHEN and CDR2 is SYDVKM. CDR3 length: 13 amino acids. With 8 bases clipped from V and 2 bases from J, the junction kept 5 bases outside the gene matches. The CDR3 loop reads CASQGTVQETQYF. In DNA form, the CDR3 reads TGTGCCAGCCAGGGGACAGTTCAAGAGACCCAGTACTTC. The whole variable domain, remainder taken from reference TRBV28 and TRBJ2-5, is DVKVTQSSRYLVKRTGEKVFLECVQDMDHENMFWYRQDPGLGLRLIYFSYDVKMKEKGDIPEGYSVSREKKERFSLILESASTNQTSMYLCASQGTVQETQYFGPGTRLLVL.

The rearrangement uses TRBV5-1 and TRBJ1-3; D is uncertain. Trimming took off 2 bases at V and 2 bases at J, with 8 bases between the two ends. CDR1 is SGHRS and CDR2 is YFSETQ in the germline V gene. This CDR3 has 14 amino acids. The CDR3 sequence: CASSLGPAGNTIYF. The CDR3 DNA is TGCGCCAGCAGCTTAGGCCCGGCTGGAAACACCATATATTTT.

This clone is a singleton in its sample. The chain recombines TRBV11-2 with TRBJ2-7, with TRBD1 as a possible D gene (6 bases). There are 19 residues in the CDR3. V dropped 5 bases and J dropped 0 bases, with 26 bases sitting between them. CDR1 SGHAT and CDR2 FQNNGV come from the germline V gene. CDR3 loop: CASSTHAEFGQGTSYEQYF. The CDR3 region has the DNA TGTGCCAGCAGCACTCATGCCGAATTCGGGCAGGGGACCTCCTACGAGCAGTACTTC.

The J gene is TRBJ2-3, the V gene TRBV7-9; TRBD1 agrees at 8 bases. J gave up 5 bases and V 5 bases, and 12 bases lay outside the gene matches. This CDR3 is 16 amino acids long. The germline CDR1 and CDR2 sequences are SEHNR and FQNEAQ (reference sequence). The CDR3 loop is CASSLPGQGLEDTQYF. The CDR3 DNA reads as TGTGCCAGCAGCCTACCTGGACAGGGCCTCGAAGATACGCAGTATTTT.

The V gene is TRBV5-4, the J gene TRBJ2-3, with D possibly TRBD2 on 5 matching bases. The germline V gene encodes CDR1 SGHNT and CDR2 YYREEE (reference sequence). The CDR3 sequence is 14 residues long. The V end lost 2 bases, the J end lost 6 bases, and 13 bases lay between the germline ends. CDR3 sequence: CASSFFTEADTQYF. In nucleotides, the CDR3 is TGTGCCAGCAGCTTCTTCACGGAGGCGGATACGCAGTATTTT. Based on the CDR3 plus reference TRBV5-4 and TRBJ2-3, the full variable domain is ETGVTQSPTHLIKTRGQQVTLRCSSQSGHNTVSWYQQALGQGPQFIFQYYREEENGRGNFPPRFSGLQFPNYSSELNVNALELDDSALYLCASSFFTEADTQYFGPGTRLTVL.

V usage is TRBV5-1 and J usage is TRBJ2-7; 7 bases fit TRBD1. The CDR3 loop spans 15 amino acids. Germline-derived CDR1 and CDR2 are SGHRS and YFSETQ. V shed 4 bases, J shed 2 bases, and the junction held 9 bases outside the gene matches. CDR3 sequence: CASSPQGDAAYEQYF. CDR3 DNA: TGCGCCAGCAGCCCCCAGGGGGATGCCGCCTACGAGCAGTACTTC.

The table lists this clone with a count of one. This chain links TRBV5-1 with TRBJ1-4, with TRBD1 identical over 11 bases. Germline assignment: CDR1 SGHRS and CDR2 YFSETQ. V trimming: 10 bases; J trimming: 3 bases; junction bases outside the gene matches: 11. The CDR3 loop spans 16 amino acids. The CDR3 protein is CASAPGTGGANEKLFF. The DNA of the CDR3 is TGCGCCTCAGCCCCCGGGACAGGGGGTGCTAATGAAAAACTGTTTTTT.

This chain connects TRBV2 to TRBJ1-2; maybe TRBD1 (6 bases). This CDR3 is built from 15 residues. Deletions cut 2 bases from V and 5 bases from J, with 15 bases between. CDR1 SNHLY and CDR2 FYNNEI come from the germline V gene. The CDR3 DNA is TGTGCCAGCAGTGAATCAGGAACAGGGCGATATGGCTACACCTTC. It specifies CASSESGTGRYGYTF.

CDR3 residues: CASSLDGHHPQPQHF. The CDR3 DNA follows: TGCGCCAGCAGCTTGGATGGACACCATCCGCAGCCCCAGCATTTT. The rearrangement joins TRBV5-1 to TRBJ1-5, with a possible D match to TRBD1 (5 bases). Germline V gene sequence: CDR1 SGHRS, CDR2 YFSETQ. The V end was cut by 0 bases, the J end by 7 bases, with 14 bases between. This CDR3 is 15 amino acids long.

The J gene is TRBJ1-2, the V gene TRBV27, with 9 bases matching TRBD1. The CDR3 consists of 14 residues. V lost 6 bases, J lost 5 bases, and 7 bases stayed unmatched. Germline CDR1 MNHEY, CDR2 SMNVEV (reference sequence). This chain's CDR3 is CASRGQGLRYGYTF. In nucleotides, the CDR3 is TGTGCCAGCAGGGGACAGGGACTTCGTTATGGCTACACCTTC.

The genes are TRBV3-1 (or the pseudogene TRBV3-2) and TRBJ1-1, with a possible D match to TRBD1 (6 bases). Germline loops: CDR1 LGHDT, CDR2 YNNKEL (reference sequence). Trimming cost V 5 bases and J 3 bases, with 19 bases left between them. The CDR3 length is 16 residues. CDR3 sequence: CASSKVGGASYTEAFF. CDR3 bases: TGTGCCAGCAGCAAAGTGGGGGGCGCATCGTACACTGAAGCTTTCTTT.